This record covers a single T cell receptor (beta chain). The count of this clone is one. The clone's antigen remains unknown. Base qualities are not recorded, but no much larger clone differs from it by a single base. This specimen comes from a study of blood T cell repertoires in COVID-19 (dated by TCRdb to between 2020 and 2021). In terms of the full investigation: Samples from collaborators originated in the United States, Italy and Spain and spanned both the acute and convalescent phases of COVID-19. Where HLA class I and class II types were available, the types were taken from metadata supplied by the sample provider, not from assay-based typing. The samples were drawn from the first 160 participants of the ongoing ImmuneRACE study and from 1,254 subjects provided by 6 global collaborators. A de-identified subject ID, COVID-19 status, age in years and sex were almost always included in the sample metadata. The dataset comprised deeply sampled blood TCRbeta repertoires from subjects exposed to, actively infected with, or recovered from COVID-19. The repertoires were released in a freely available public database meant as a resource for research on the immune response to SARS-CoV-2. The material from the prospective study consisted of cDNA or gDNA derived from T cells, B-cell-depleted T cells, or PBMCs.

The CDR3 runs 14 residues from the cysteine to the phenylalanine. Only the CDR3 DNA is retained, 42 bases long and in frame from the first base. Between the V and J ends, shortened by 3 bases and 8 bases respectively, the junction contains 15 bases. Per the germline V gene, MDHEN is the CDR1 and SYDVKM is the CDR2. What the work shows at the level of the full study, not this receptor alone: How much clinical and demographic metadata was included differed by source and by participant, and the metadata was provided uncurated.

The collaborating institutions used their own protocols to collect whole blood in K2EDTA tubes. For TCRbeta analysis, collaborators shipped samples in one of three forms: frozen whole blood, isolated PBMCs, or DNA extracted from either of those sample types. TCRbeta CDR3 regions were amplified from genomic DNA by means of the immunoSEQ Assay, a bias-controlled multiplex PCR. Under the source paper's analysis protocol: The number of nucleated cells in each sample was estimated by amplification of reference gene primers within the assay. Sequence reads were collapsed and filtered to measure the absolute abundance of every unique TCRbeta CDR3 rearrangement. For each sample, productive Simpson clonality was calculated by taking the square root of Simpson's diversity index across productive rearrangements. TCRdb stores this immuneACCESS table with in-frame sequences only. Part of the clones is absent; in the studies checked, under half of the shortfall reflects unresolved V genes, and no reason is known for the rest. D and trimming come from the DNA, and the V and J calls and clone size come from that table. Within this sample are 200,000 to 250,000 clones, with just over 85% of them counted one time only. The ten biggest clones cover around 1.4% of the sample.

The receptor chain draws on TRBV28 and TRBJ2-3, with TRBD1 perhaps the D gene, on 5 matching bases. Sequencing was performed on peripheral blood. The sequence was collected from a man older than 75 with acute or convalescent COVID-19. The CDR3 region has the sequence CASSFGQGMRTQYF. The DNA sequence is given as TGTGCCAGCAGTTTTGGGCAGGGAATGCGTACGCAGTATTTT.